The entry below gives a single T cell receptor (beta chain) sequence along with its context. The antigen it recognizes is unknown. The input lacks base qualities; no much larger clone sits a single base away. These data originate in a study of early T cells in non-severe SARS-CoV-2 infection (dated by TCRdb to 2020 to 2023). About the full investigation: Bulk RNA from unsorted whole blood was used for TCR sequencing, so alpha and beta chains could not be paired.

Broad study findings and their caveats: VDJdb matching was skewed toward anti-spike CD8 responses and likely underestimated virus-specific expansions, missing private and CD4 specificities.

A case-control design nested within a healthcare worker cohort in London, UK, was used, with weekly nasopharyngeal swab PCR tests and blood sampling performed. Healthcare workers were recruited between 23 and 31 March 2020, during the week of the UK lockdown, and were followed weekly for up to roughly 15 weeks. Via the germline V gene, CDR1 is SGHRS and CDR2 YFSETQ. The CDR3, from cysteine to phenylalanine, totals 13 residues. Just CDR3 DNA is preserved here, 39 bases in frame from base 1. V lost 4 bases and J lost 6 bases, and the count of bases not matched to a germline gene is 5. The library relied on 5' RACE. The listed sequencing device is NextSeq 500. To correct for sequencing error and PCR bias, the TCR library protocol tagged individual cDNA molecules with unique molecular identifiers. Both TCR alpha and beta chains were sequenced, and tight co-correlation was observed between alpha and beta sequence abundances in each sample. Concerning the study's data processing: Decombinator V4 was used to perform V gene, J gene and CDR3 annotation of TCR sequences. TCRs were defined as expanded if a significant change between any two time points was detected under a Poisson model with p below 0.0001. Abundances of TCRs were expressed as counts per million after normalisation to the total number of TCRs sequenced in each sample. TRAV1-2 paired with TRAJ12, TRAJ20 or TRAJ33 defined MAIT TCRs, while TRAV10 paired with TRAJ18 defined iNKT TCRs. VDJdb, accessed 1 November 2021, was searched for CMV, EBV and SARS-CoV-2 annotated TCRs, with TCRs annotated for multiple antigens excluded. TCRdb reprocessing: public reads trimmed at Q25 with fastp, clones called with MiXCR, in-frame beta chains kept. Rows merge per CDR3 protein into single entries with the most common DNA and genes. These V and J calls rely on TCRdb rather than the paper's analysis. The sample table contains about 55,000 distinct CDR3 sequences; only one count was recorded for 14% to 15% of them. Of the sample, 10% falls within the top ten clones.

Material: whole blood, obtained at baseline. This clonotype originated in an adult who was a healthcare worker with PCR-confirmed SARS-CoV-2 infection or an uninfected control (not recorded which). Here the chain combines TRBV5-1 and TRBJ1-1, and TRBD1 matches 8 of the central bases. The nucleotide sequence reads TGCGCCAGCAGCCCCGGACAGGGCGCTGAAGCTTTCTTT. This translates into CASSPGQGAEAFF.